The clone carrying this T cell receptor (beta chain) has just a few counts. The data are from a study of T cell repertoires in cytomegalovirus infection. TCRdb re-called the reads with MiXCR, one entry per CDR3 protein. The sample gives some 150,000 distinct CDR3 sequences, around 20% of which show up once; approximately 9.9% is in the top ten. Input material: PBMCs. The clonotype originates from a human donor in good health (CMV status not recorded). Some clones in this sample may be carry-over from other donors' samples.

The CDR3 nucleotides are TGTGCCAGCAGCCCCCGACTAGCGGGGGGGGCAGATACGCAGTATTTT. Protein sequence: CASSPRLAGGADTQYF. The V and J genes are TRBV7-6 and TRBJ2-3; 14 bases are a match to TRBD2. Looked up from germline, CDR1 is SGHVS and CDR2 is FNYEAQ. Trimming took 5 bases from V and 4 from J; bases not matched to a gene: 5. The CDR3 is made up of 16 amino acids.